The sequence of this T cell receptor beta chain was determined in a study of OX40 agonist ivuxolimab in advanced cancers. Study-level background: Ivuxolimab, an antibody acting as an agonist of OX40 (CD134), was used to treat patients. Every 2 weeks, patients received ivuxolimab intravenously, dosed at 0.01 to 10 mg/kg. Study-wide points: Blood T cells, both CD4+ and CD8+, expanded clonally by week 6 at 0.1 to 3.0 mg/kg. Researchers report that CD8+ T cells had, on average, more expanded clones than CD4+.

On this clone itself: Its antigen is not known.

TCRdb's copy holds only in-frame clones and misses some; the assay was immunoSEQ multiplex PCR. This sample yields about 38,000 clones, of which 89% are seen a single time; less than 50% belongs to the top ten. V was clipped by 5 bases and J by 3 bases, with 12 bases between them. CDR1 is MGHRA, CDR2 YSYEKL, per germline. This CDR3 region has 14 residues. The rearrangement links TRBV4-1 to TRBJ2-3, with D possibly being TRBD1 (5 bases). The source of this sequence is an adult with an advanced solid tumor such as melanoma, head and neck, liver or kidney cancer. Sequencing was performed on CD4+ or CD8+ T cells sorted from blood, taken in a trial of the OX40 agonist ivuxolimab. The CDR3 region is CASSSERGTDTQYF. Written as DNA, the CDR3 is TGCGCCAGCAGCTCTGAAAGGGGTACAGATACGCAGTATTTT.